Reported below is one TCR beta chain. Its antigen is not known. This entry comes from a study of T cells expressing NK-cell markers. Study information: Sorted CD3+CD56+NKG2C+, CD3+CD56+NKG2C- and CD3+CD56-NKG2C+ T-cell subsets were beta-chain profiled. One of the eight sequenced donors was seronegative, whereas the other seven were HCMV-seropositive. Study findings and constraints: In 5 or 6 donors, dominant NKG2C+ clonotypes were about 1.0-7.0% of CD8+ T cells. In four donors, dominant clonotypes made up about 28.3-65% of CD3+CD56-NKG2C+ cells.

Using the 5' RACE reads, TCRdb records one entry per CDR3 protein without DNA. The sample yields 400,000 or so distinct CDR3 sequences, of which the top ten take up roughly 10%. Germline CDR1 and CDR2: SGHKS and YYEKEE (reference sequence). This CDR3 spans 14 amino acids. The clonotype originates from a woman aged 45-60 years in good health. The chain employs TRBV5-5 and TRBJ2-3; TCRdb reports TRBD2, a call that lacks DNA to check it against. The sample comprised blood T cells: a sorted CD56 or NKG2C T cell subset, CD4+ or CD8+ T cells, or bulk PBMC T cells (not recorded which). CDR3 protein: CASSWGDFGNTQYF.